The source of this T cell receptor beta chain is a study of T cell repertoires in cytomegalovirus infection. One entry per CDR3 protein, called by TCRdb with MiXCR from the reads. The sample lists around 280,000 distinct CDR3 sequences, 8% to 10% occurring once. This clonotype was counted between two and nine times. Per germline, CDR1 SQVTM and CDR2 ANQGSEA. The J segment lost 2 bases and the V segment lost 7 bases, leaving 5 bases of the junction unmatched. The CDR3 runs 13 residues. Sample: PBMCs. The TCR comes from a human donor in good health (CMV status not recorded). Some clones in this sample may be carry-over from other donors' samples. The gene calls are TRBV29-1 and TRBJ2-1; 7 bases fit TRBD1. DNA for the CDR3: TGCAGCGGTGCCGGGACAGCCTACAATGAGCAGTTCTTC. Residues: CSGAGTAYNEQFF.